Sequencing of this TCR beta chain was carried out in a study of response to subunit inactivated influenza vaccine. A single record per CDR3 protein comes from TCRdb applying MiXCR to the RT-PCR reads. The sample includes roughly 500,000 distinct CDR3 sequences, 16% of them seen just once. The CDR3 totals 15 residues. Germline V CDR1 and CDR2: SGHRS, YFSETQ. The V segment lost 0 bases and the J segment 4 bases; nucleotides outside the gene matches: 5. The V call is TRBV5-1, the J call TRBJ2-7; 9 bases are shared with TRBD2. The sequencing used CD4+ T cells sorted from PBMCs, collected 23 to 25 months after vaccination. The sequence derives from a man aged 50-75 years who received an inactivated influenza vaccine. The CDR3 reads CASSLVIAGAYEQYF. The CDR3 nucleotides read TGCGCCAGCAGCTTGGTGATAGCGGGAGCTTACGAGCAGTACTTC.